Included here is one T cell receptor (beta chain) sequence, with context. The antigen remains unidentified. The sample is drawn from a study of shared clonotypes between healthy human individuals. Study information: The donor group consisted of two women and a few men, aged 18 to 49.

It was into CD45RA+ naive and CD45RA-negative memory subsets that the CD4+ cells were split. The ends were cut back, 0 bases at V and 10 bases at J, with 11 bases in the middle. In germline, CDR1 is SGHNT, CDR2 YYREEE (reference sequence). There are 13 residues in the CDR3. Study-wide results and limits: Naive CD4 clonotypes overlapped across several donors at about 5.2%.

TCRdb keeps only in-frame clones here, not all; method: immunoSEQ multiplex PCR. Among about 2.4 million clones, under 95% were seen once, and the ten largest hold 0.36%. This chain connects TRBV5-4 to TRBJ2-1; D may be TRBD1 or TRBD2 (5 bases each). This clonotype was obtained from a man aged 18 to 29 in good health. Some clones in this sample may be carry-over from other donors' samples. The sample taken for sequencing was naive CD4+ T cells from PBMCs. Specified subset: CD45RA+ positively selected. In DNA form, the CDR3 reads TGTGCCAGCAGCTTGGGAGGGGTTTGGGAGCAGTTCTTC. This codes for CASSLGGVWEQFF.